Listed below are T cell receptor beta chains from one sample, sequenced in a study of CXCR3-negative and CXCR3-positive naive CD8 T cells. TCRdb processed the 5' RACE reads again and assigns one entry to each CDR3 protein, with no DNA. The sample has around 50,000 distinct CDR3 sequences. Sequences were obtained from naive CXCR3- CD8+ T cells from blood. The receptors shown here come from a human donor in good health. Some clones in this sample may be carry-over from other donors' samples. The CDR3 runs from the conserved cysteine through the conserved F or W.

V	J	CDR3
TRBV7-3	TRBJ2-1	CASSLLGGGEQFF
TRBV12-3/TRBV12-4	TRBJ2-1	CASSSPGQSNEQFF
TRBV19	TRBJ1-5	CASSIVRDIDQPQHF
TRBV6-5	TRBJ2-1	CASSRTGPIDEQFF
TRBV2	TRBJ2-1	CARGLARNEQFF
TRBV6-2/TRBV6-3	TRBJ2-7	CASSPGTGPFREYF
TRBV10-3	TRBJ2-1	CAIGEGRDEQFF
TRBV25-1	TRBJ2-1	CASSQMIGARGLGNEQFF
TRBV12-3/TRBV12-4	TRBJ1-1	CASTAGNTEAFF
TRBV7-8	TRBJ2-3	CASSSSGDTQYF
TRBV27	TRBJ2-2	CASSTTGTGRFNTGELFF
TRBV5-5	TRBJ1-1	CASSLAFTGGHTEAFF
TRBV12-3/TRBV12-4	TRBJ1-5	CASNPGVSQPQHF
TRBV12-3/TRBV12-4	TRBJ2-4	CASSLRGGDKNIQYF
TRBV7-9	TRBJ2-5	CASSPPRDSGDTQYF
TRBV28	TRBJ2-7	CASSLQGLTYEQYF
TRBV6-5	TRBJ1-1	CASSYGLQDRGTEAFF
TRBV12-3/TRBV12-4	TRBJ2-7	CASSFLVVGLAGAQPRETYEQYF
TRBV4-2	TRBJ1-4	CASSQEGGQGHEKLFF
TRBV7-9	TRBJ2-7	CASSLVLGEQYF
TRBV27	TRBJ1-1	CASSFNQGVNTEAFF
TRBV20-1	TRBJ1-6	CSALAPDAYNSPLHF
TRBV7-3	TRBJ2-3	CASSLGAATTDTQYF
TRBV7-2	TRBJ2-7	CASSFGSPRVGYEQYF
TRBV27	TRBJ2-7	CASSLQGGEQYF
TRBV20-1	TRBJ2-7	CSALPGSGGVVAAYEQYF
TRBV7-2	TRBJ2-3	CASSLGPVRVADTQYF
TRBV5-1	TRBJ1-5	CASSLEGGNQPQHF
TRBV25-1	TRBJ1-1	CASSGVNTEAFF
TRBV20-1	TRBJ2-5	CSAIRDTGELETQYF
TRBV5-1	TRBJ2-7	CASSLWADYERYF
TRBV5-1	TRBJ2-7	CASSLVGTAYEQYF
TRBV27	TRBJ2-1	CASSLSGVGEQFF
TRBV9	TRBJ2-7	CASSVGGHEQYF
TRBV7-7	TRBJ2-1	CASSLGGGNEQFF
TRBV6-6	TRBJ2-3	CASSYPPTSGNTDTQYF
TRBV7-2	TRBJ2-5	CASGGFQETQYF
TRBV10-3	TRBJ2-7	CAISEFAYEQYF
TRBV20-1	TRBJ2-3	CSARDFRGTGLYTQYF
TRBV11-2	TRBJ2-5	CASSSPDRGETQYF
TRBV6-5	TRBJ2-7	CASSYSLRGSYEQYF
TRBV5-1	TRBJ2-1	CASSFRGGYNEQFF
TRBV7-9	TRBJ2-7	CASSRVEKTYEQYF
TRBV20-1	TRBJ2-7	CSARGGGLYEQYF